Listed below are T cell receptor beta chains from one sample, sequenced in a study of T cell repertoires in cytomegalovirus infection. The antigens of these receptors remain unknown. TCRdb ran MiXCR on the reads and lists one entry per CDR3 protein. The table includes about 830,000 distinct CDR3 sequences, around a third detected once. Source: cultured CD8+ T cells from PBMCs, taken from culture after CMV antigen stimulation. These receptors were taken from a human donor in good health (CMV status not recorded). Some clones in this sample may be carry-over from other donors' samples. Each CDR3 is given without its conserved first and last residue.

v_call	j_call	cdr3_aa
TRBV11-2	TRBJ2-3	ASGFGPSTDTQY
TRBV5-3	TRBJ2-2	ASSLPGGQNTGELF
TRBV12-3/TRBV12-4	TRBJ1-5	ASRYGEGQPQH
TRBV27	TRBJ2-7	ASIRGAEQY
TRBV7-9	TRBJ2-5	ASSALAGGQETQY
TRBV12-3/TRBV12-4	TRBJ1-1	ASSLPRVNTEAF
TRBV12-3/TRBV12-4	TRBJ2-3	ASSFERGGIDTQY
TRBV6-6	TRBJ1-6	ASRLEDRGNSPLH
TRBV27	TRBJ2-3	ASSSPRSRGTDTQY
TRBV6-2/TRBV6-3	TRBJ1-6	ASSYSTGQGAWNSPLH
TRBV10-2	TRBJ1-5	ASSESKALQPQH
TRBV11-1	TRBJ2-1	ASSSMGFQRFYNEQF
TRBV7-6	TRBJ1-3	ASSPSDRGFGNTIY
TRBV11-2	TRBJ2-5	ASSLEREVWETQY
TRBV5-1	TRBJ1-2	ASSSPDSINGYT
TRBV7-9	TRBJ1-6	ASSFTRGNSPLH
TRBV12-3/TRBV12-4	TRBJ1-3	ASSPLSISGNTIY
TRBV29-1	TRBJ2-1	SVEHSQTGAPDNEQF
TRBV20-1	TRBJ1-2	SARDHGTLSGYT
TRBV4-1	TRBJ1-1	ASSQVSEGAGDPF
TRBV5-1	TRBJ2-1	ASRGQFDEQF
TRBV6-1	TRBJ1-1	ASRRTGDTEAF
TRBV7-4	TRBJ1-1	ASSFPGAHTEAF
TRBV27	TRBJ1-5	ASGEYQPQH
TRBV15	TRBJ1-4	ATSREREKLF
TRBV10-3	TRBJ1-1	AISEQGPGNTEAF
TRBV19	TRBJ2-1	ASSPLRGGIRPNNEQF
TRBV19	TRBJ2-5	ASSIVNRETQY
TRBV5-5	TRBJ1-4	ASSLEQGATNEKLF
TRBV7-9	TRBJ2-1	ASNLFTGAYNEQF
TRBV7-2	TRBJ1-1	ASYRQGTGTNTEAF
TRBV6-5	TRBJ1-1	ASSYGADMNTEAF